Shown below are 27 T cell receptor beta chains from a single sample sequenced in a study of glioma-infiltrating T cells after dendritic cell vaccination. Sequenced by immunoSEQ multiplex PCR; TCRdb stores in-frame clones only, minus some. In the table there are approximately 64,000 clones, around 86% of which are singletons. This specimen consisted of blood, obtained before dendritic cell vaccination. The receptors here all came from a human donor with glioblastoma.

This clone was recorded once. The chain combines TRBV10-3 with TRBJ2-3, with 7 bases identical to TRBD1. In germline, CDR1 is ENHRY, CDR2 SYGVKD. J lost 6 bases, V lost 0 bases, and 3 bases had no gene match. This CDR3 is built from 14 residues. CDR3 bases: TGTGCCATCAGTGAGTCACAGGGGAAGGATACGCAGTATTTT. Amino acid sequence: CAISESQGKDTQYF.

This clone was observed once. The rearrangement links TRBV11-2 to TRBJ2-5, with D perhaps TRBD1 (6 bases). The CDR3 spans 17 residues. In germline, CDR1 is SGHAT, CDR2 FQNNGV. V was pared by 5 bases and J by 0 bases, with 19 bases between. The CDR3 is CASSPWTVASHQETQYF. DNA for the CDR3: TGTGCCAGCAGCCCTTGGACAGTAGCAAGCCACCAAGAGACCCAGTACTTC.

The chain recombines TRBV10-2 with TRBJ2-5; D may be TRBD2 (6 bases). Trimming cost V 3 bases and J 3 bases, with 11 bases left between them. CDR3 length equals 14 residues. Germline V lookup: CDR1 WSHSY, CDR2 SAAADI. CDR3 bases: TGCGCCAGCAGTGACCGCGGGGCGGAAGAGACCCAGTACTTC. Translating gives CASSDRGAEETQYF.

This chain links TRBV10-1 with TRBJ2-1; D is unclear. CDR1 and CDR2 (germline): WNHNN, SYGVQD (reference sequence). This CDR3 is built from 13 residues. The germline V and J ends were trimmed by 2 bases and 2 bases, with 4 bases remaining between them. The DNA for the CDR3 is TGCGCCAGCAGTGAGACAACCTACAATGAGCAGTTCTTC. Protein sequence: CASSETTYNEQFF.

The chain has TRBV14 and TRBJ1-1, with a tentative D call TRBD1 (6 bases). Germline CDR1 SGHDN, CDR2 FVKESK. Trimming removed 3 bases from V and 0 bases from J, with 11 bases in between. The CDR3 consists of 15 residues. In nucleotides, the CDR3 is TGTGCCAGCAGCCACAGGGGCCGGGTGAACACTGAAGCTTTCTTT. Encoded protein: CASSHRGRVNTEAFF.

This clone was observed once. Here the CDR3 reads CASSVDKGGLETQYF. CDR3 sequence (DNA): TGTGCCAGCAGTGTTGATAAGGGGGGGTTAGAGACCCAGTACTTC. This chain joins TRBV2 and TRBJ2-5; a possible D gene is TRBD2 (7 bases). V lost 4 bases to trimming and J lost 4 bases, with 16 bases between them. The CDR3 contains 15 residues. Germline V gene data show CDR1 as SNHLY and CDR2 as FYNNEI.

This sequence joins TRBV5-4 and TRBJ1-1; tentative D call: TRBD1 (6 bases). Trimming left V 0 bases short and J 7 bases short, with 16 bases between. The CDR3 length is 15 residues. Germline V lookup: CDR1 SGHNT, CDR2 YYREEE (reference sequence). Here the CDR3 DNA reads TGTGCCAGCAGCTTGGAGTCCGGGCAGGGGTTTGAAGCTTTCTTT. This sequence encodes CASSLESGQGFEAFF.

The chain is built from TRBV19 and TRBJ1-6, with 7 nucleotides matching TRBD1. The J segment lost 0 bases and the V segment lost 6 bases, leaving 8 bases of the junction unmatched. The CDR3 has 17 residues. The germline V gene has CDR1 LNHDA and CDR2 SQIVND (reference sequence). This CDR3 is CASRRQGRSSYNSPLHF. The CDR3 DNA reads as TGTGCCAGTAGGAGACAGGGACGAAGCTCCTATAATTCACCCCTCCACTTT.

The V gene is TRBV2, the J gene TRBJ2-2; D ambiguous. The CDR3 is 13 amino acids. Trimming left V 3 bases short and J 3 bases short, with 5 bases between. CDR1 is SNHLY and CDR2 is FYNNEI in the germline V gene. CDR3 nucleotides: TGTGCCAGCAGTGAGACATACACCGGGGAGCTGTTTTTT. It translates to CASSETYTGELFF.

CDR3 DNA: TGCGCCAGCAGCCAACTGACAGGGGGGAAATCCTACGAGCAGTACTTC. Protein product: CASSQLTGGKSYEQYF. This chain links TRBV4-1 with TRBJ2-7; TRBD1 aligns across 9 bases. Per germline, CDR1 MGHRA and CDR2 YSYEKL. The CDR3 loop spans 16 amino acids. J lost 1 base, V lost 2 bases, and 6 bases had no gene match.

The chain uses TRBV29-1 and TRBJ2-3, with 8 bases aligning to TRBD2. This CDR3 is 19 amino acids long. With 7 bases clipped from V and 1 base from J, the junction kept 22 bases outside the gene matches. Per germline, CDR1 SQVTM and CDR2 ANQGSEA. DNA for the CDR3: TGCAGCGCCCTATACCCAGGTGGAATAGCGGGGCGTGGCACAGATACGCAGTATTTT. Translated: CSALYPGGIAGRGTDTQYF.

This clone turned up a few times. This sequence joins TRBV5-5 and TRBJ2-7, with a weak D call TRBD2 (6 bases). Germline-derived CDR1 and CDR2 are SGHKS and YYEKEE (reference sequence). V lost 4 bases and J lost 3, with 20 bases in between. The CDR3 is 16 residues long. Here the CDR3 reads CASSPGLPDPNYEQYF. The CDR3 nucleotides are TGTGCCAGCAGCCCGGGACTCCCCGACCCTAACTACGAGCAGTACTTC.

This chain joins TRBV2 and TRBJ2-5; D uncertain. Between the trimmed V and J ends, which lost 7 bases and 0 bases, there was a span of 3 bases. In germline, CDR1 is SNHLY, CDR2 FYNNEI. The CDR3 runs to 11 residues. Here the CDR3 reads CASTYQETQYF. CDR3 coding DNA: TGTGCCAGCACTTACCAAGAGACCCAGTACTTC.

CDR3 residues: CASSEDLAGTDTQYF. In nucleotides, the CDR3 is TGTGCCAGCAGCGAGGACTTAGCTGGCACAGATACGCAGTATTTT. The V gene is TRBV5-4, the J gene TRBJ2-3, with D tentatively TRBD2 (5 bases). The V and J ends lost 4 bases and 1 base respectively, with 13 bases between them. The CDR3 is made up of 15 amino acids. Germline V gene sequence: CDR1 SGHNT, CDR2 YYREEE (reference sequence).

The gene calls are TRBV27 and TRBJ2-5; a weak D match, TRBD2 (7 bases). V lost 2 bases to trimming and J lost 4 bases, with 17 bases between them. The V gene's germline CDR1 is MNHEY and CDR2 SMNVEV (reference sequence). The CDR3 length is 16 residues. Written as DNA, the CDR3 is TGTGCCAGCAGTTTACTGGAGGGGGGGCCGGGAGAGACCCAGTACTTC. Residues: CASSLLEGGPGETQYF.

The V call is TRBV18, the J call TRBJ1-1, with D perhaps matching TRBD1 (5 bases). V was shortened by 5 bases and J by 1 base, with 11 bases between the two germline ends. The CDR3 extends over 14 amino acids. The germline V gene has CDR1 KGHSH and CDR2 LQKENI. This CDR3 reads CASSDRTGNTEAFF. The CDR3 DNA sequence: TGTGCCAGCTCAGATAGAACAGGGAACACTGAAGCTTTCTTT.

The V gene is TRBV6-5, the J gene TRBJ1-2; D gene ambiguous. The CDR3 runs to 14 residues. V was pared by 6 bases and J by 0 bases, with 11 bases between. The germline gives CDR1 MNHEY, CDR2 SVGAGI. The CDR3 coding sequence is TGTGCCAGCAGCCGAGACAATTCTAACTATGGCTACACCTTC. Translated: CASSRDNSNYGYTF.

This chain joins TRBV5-4 and TRBJ1-6; D not certain. CDR1 and CDR2 from the germline V gene are SGHNT and YYREEE (reference sequence). CDR3 length: 16 amino acids. Trimming pared 3 bases from V and 7 bases from J, leaving 17 bases between. CDR3 DNA: TGTGCCAGCAGCTCCGGTGTGGTCGTTCGGAATTCACCCCTCCACTTT. Protein product: CASSSGVVVRNSPLHF.

The chain recombines TRBV7-2 with TRBJ1-4; 11 nucleotides line up with TRBD1. V lost 1 base, J lost 7 bases, and 2 bases stayed unmatched. Germline V gives CDR1 SGHTA, CDR2 FQGNSA. There are 15 residues in the CDR3. The CDR3 loop reads CASSLDGTGGEKLFF. CDR3 coding DNA: TGTGCCAGCAGCTTAGACGGGACAGGGGGTGAAAAACTGTTTTTT.

This chain uses TRBV6-5 with TRBJ2-1, with 8 bases lining up with TRBD1. CDR1 MNHEY and CDR2 SVGAGI come from the germline V gene. CDR3 length: 15 residues. V gave up 4 bases and J gave up 7 bases; unmatched junction bases: 9. In DNA form, the CDR3 reads TGTGCCAGCAGTTCCGGACAGGGAGGTTGGAATGAGCAGTTCTTC. It is translated as CASSSGQGGWNEQFF.

The gene calls are TRBV2 and TRBJ2-5; D is perhaps TRBD2 (5 bases). This CDR3 is built from 15 residues. V was shortened by 1 base and J by 6 bases, with 15 bases between the two germline ends. CDR1 is SNHLY, CDR2 FYNNEI, per germline. This CDR3 is CASSEGLHGRQTQYF. The CDR3 DNA reads as TGTGCCAGCAGTGAAGGACTACATGGGCGGCAGACCCAGTACTTC.

This clone was seen just once. The gene calls are TRBV5-1 and TRBJ2-7, with 7 bases matching TRBD2. The CDR3 length is 17 residues. Losses at the gene ends were 0 bases for V and 2 bases for J; bases not matched to a gene: 11. Per germline, CDR1 SGHRS and CDR2 YFSETQ. The CDR3 protein is CASSLAPTGGRAYEQYF. In nucleotides, the CDR3 is TGCGCCAGCAGCTTGGCGCCTACGGGGGGAAGGGCCTACGAGCAGTACTTC.

The rearrangement joins TRBV5-4 to TRBJ1-2; 8 bases align to TRBD1. Germline loops: CDR1 SGHNT, CDR2 YYREEE (reference sequence). The CDR3 extends over 15 amino acids. Trimming at V came to 4 bases and at J to 5 bases, leaving 10 bases not matched to a gene. CDR3 nucleotides: TGTGCCAGCAGCCCGGACAGGGCCGTGGGGTATGGCTACACCTTC. It translates to CASSPDRAVGYGYTF.

This chain joins TRBV13 and TRBJ2-5, with a possible D match to TRBD2 (6 bases). Trimming cost V 2 bases and J 4 bases, with 11 bases left between them. The germline V gene encodes CDR1 PRHDT and CDR2 FYEKMQ (reference sequence). This CDR3 has 14 amino acids. CDR3 sequence (DNA): TGTGCCAGCAGCTTAAAGACTAGTGGAGAGACCCAGTACTTC. This gives the protein CASSLKTSGETQYF.

The chain uses TRBV7-6 and TRBJ2-7; D gene unclear. V lost 2 bases to trimming and J lost 7 bases, with 15 bases between them. Germline CDR1 SGHVS, CDR2 FNYEAQ. The CDR3 totals 14 residues. The CDR3 DNA reads TGTGCCAGCAGCTTAAAAGACCCGACTGGGGAGCAGTACTTC. Translating it yields CASSLKDPTGEQYF.

The chain carries TRBV5-1 and TRBJ2-7; TRBD1 might be the D (5 bases). Germline CDR1 is SGHRS and CDR2 is YFSETQ. V shed 0 bases and J shed 3 bases, with 7 bases lying between them. The CDR3 extends over 13 amino acids. CDR3 DNA sequence: TGCGCCAGCAGCTTGGGGGGCATCTACGAGCAGTACTTC. Translation gives CASSLGGIYEQYF.

This clone was seen just once. V and J are TRBV13 and TRBJ2-7; 9 bases align to TRBD1. The V segment lost 2 bases and the J segment 5 bases; nucleotides outside the gene matches: 7. The CDR3 length is 15 residues. Germline CDR1 reads PRHDT; CDR2 reads FYEKMQ (reference sequence). CDR3 DNA sequence: TGTGCCAGCAGCTTACCTCCGGGACAGGGAAACGAGCAGTACTTC. Its protein is CASSLPPGQGNEQYF.